These 20 T cell receptor beta chains came from one sample sequenced in a study of cytomegalovirus exposure and HLA in healthy donors. PCR amplification relied on 60 Vbeta primers (plus 13 Jbeta primers). Sequencing used immunoSEQ multiplex PCR; TCRdb keeps in-frame clones, though not all of them. The repertoire holds more than 75,000 clones, with 70% to 80% as singletons. Input material: PBMCs. Receptors originate from a woman in her thirties or forties in good health and CMV-seropositive.

The sample holds one count of this clone. The chain is built from TRBV18 and TRBJ2-1; no firm D call. Germline values: CDR1 KGHSH, CDR2 LQKENI. CDR3 length equals 11 residues. V was pared by 9 bases and J by 9 bases, with 12 bases between. CDR3 DNA: TGTGCCAGTTCCCGCGTTGGTGAGCAGTTCTTC. It codes for CASSRVGEQFF.

This chain uses TRBV7-2 with TRBJ2-5, with D possibly matching TRBD2 (6 bases). V lost 1 base, J lost 2 bases, and 14 bases lay in between. This CDR3 contains 16 residues. Germline CDR1 reads SGHTA; CDR2 reads FQGNSA. The CDR3 DNA reads TGTGCCAGCAGCTTAGACAGCGGGCTACTACAAGAGACCCAGTACTTC. This gives the protein CASSLDSGLLQETQYF.

CDR3 protein: CASSLAGKTQYF. As DNA, the CDR3 is TGTGCCAGCAGCCTGGCCGGGAAGACCCAGTACTTC. This chain connects TRBV6-5 to TRBJ2-5; tentative D call: TRBD2 (5 bases). Germline V lookup: CDR1 MNHEY, CDR2 SVGAGI. The CDR3 has 12 amino acids. The ends were cut back, 6 bases at V and 6 bases at J, with 11 bases in the middle.

CDR3 in DNA: TGTGCCATCAGGGGACTCAACACCGGGGAGCTGTTTTTT. Amino acid sequence: CAIRGLNTGELFF. V and J are TRBV10-3 and TRBJ2-2; the D gene is possibly TRBD2 (6 bases). The germline CDR1 and CDR2 sequences are ENHRY and SYGVKD. The ends were cut back, 6 bases at V and 2 bases at J, with 7 bases in the middle. This CDR3 region has 13 residues.

This clone has a single count. The chain combines TRBV6-7 with TRBJ1-2, with D perhaps TRBD1 (6 bases). TRBV6-7 is recorded as an ORF, its role being uncertain. V was pared by 0 bases and J by 2 bases, with 16 bases between. The CDR3 loop spans 17 amino acids. CDR3 in amino acids: CASSYSKSQGQNYGYTF. CDR3 nucleotides: TGTGCCAGCAGTTACTCGAAGAGTCAGGGGCAGAACTATGGCTACACCTTC.

The CDR3 here is CASSLDRTSGGADTQYF. The CDR3 DNA reads as TGTGCCAGCAGCTTGGATCGGACTAGCGGGGGGGCAGATACGCAGTATTTT. V gene TRBV5-6 combines with J gene TRBJ2-3; 15 nucleotides line up with TRBD2. The length of the CDR3 is 17 residues. Germline loops: CDR1 SGHDT, CDR2 YYEEEE. Trimming took 0 bases from V and 4 from J; bases not matched to a gene: 3. The full variable domain, its missing parts supplied by reference TRBV5-6 and TRBJ2-3, is DAGVTQSPTHLIKTRGQQVTLRCSPKSGHDTVSWYQQALGQGPQFIFQYYEEEERQRGNFPDRFSGHQFPNYSSELNVNALLLGDSALYLCASSLDRTSGGADTQYFGPGTRLTVL.

The CDR3 loop reads CASSQDRYRVSEQYF. In nucleotides, the CDR3 is TGTGCCAGCAGCCAAGACAGGTACAGGGTATCCGAGCAGTACTTC. The chain has TRBV14 and TRBJ2-7; possibly TRBD1 for D (6 bases). There are 15 residues in the CDR3. Trimming took off 0 bases at V and 6 bases at J, with 15 bases between the two ends. Germline V gene data show CDR1 as SGHDN and CDR2 as FVKESK.

This chain joins TRBV20-1 and TRBJ2-1, with D possibly being TRBD2 (6 bases). This CDR3 contains 11 residues. Germline CDR1 DFQATT, CDR2 SNEGSKA (reference sequence). CDR3 amino acids: CTGRRGNEQFF. The CDR3 region has the DNA TGCACCGGACGGAGGGGTAATGAGCAGTTCTTC.

This chain links TRBV9 with TRBJ1-3; D uncertain. Germline lookup yields CDR1 SGDLS and CDR2 YYNGEE. This CDR3 has 16 residues. Trimming cost V 0 bases and J 0 bases, with 10 bases left between them. CDR3 loop: CASSVGHPSSGNTIYF. CDR3 nucleotide sequence: TGTGCCAGCAGCGTAGGACACCCGAGCTCTGGAAACACCATATATTTT.

This clone was seen only a few times. The chain combines TRBV4-3 with TRBJ1-4; D unresolved. Per germline, CDR1 LGHNA and CDR2 YSLEER. CDR3 length: 14 amino acids. Trimming took off 3 bases at V and 7 bases at J, with 12 bases between the two ends. The CDR3: CASSHRSRREKLFF. DNA for the CDR3: TGCGCCAGCAGCCATAGGTCGAGGCGTGAAAAACTGTTTTTT.

This chain uses TRBV5-8 with TRBJ2-5; 9 bases agree with TRBD1. The CDR3 is 16 amino acids. The V gene end was trimmed by 0 bases and the J gene end by 1 base; junction bases not matched to a gene: 4. The germline V gene has CDR1 SGHTS and CDR2 YDEGEE. CDR3 sequence (DNA): TGTGCCAGCAGCTTGGGACAGGGGGTCATCCAAGAGACCCAGTACTTC. Translation gives CASSLGQGVIQETQYF.

The V gene is TRBV6-6, the J gene TRBJ2-1, with no clear D. Trimming stripped 7 bases from V and 0 bases from J, with 10 bases between. Per germline, CDR1 MNHNY and CDR2 SVGAGI (reference sequence). CDR3 length equals 14 residues. CDR3 DNA sequence: TGTGCCAGCAACCCCCGCGGCTCCTACAATGAGCAGTTCTTC. Protein sequence: CASNPRGSYNEQFF.

The table lists this clone with a count of one. The chain has TRBV4-1 and TRBJ1-2; 9 bases map to TRBD1. Looked up from germline, CDR1 is MGHRA and CDR2 is YSYEKL. The CDR3 extends over 18 amino acids. V trimming: 0 bases; J trimming: 5 bases; junction bases outside the gene matches: 13. Written as DNA, the CDR3 is TGCGCCAGCAGCCAAGATTGGGGACAGGGAGGGGGAGTTTATGGCTACACCTTC. As protein: CASSQDWGQGGGVYGYTF.

The chain combines TRBV5-1 with TRBJ1-5; 7 bases agree with TRBD1. This CDR3 spans 13 amino acids. Germline assignment: CDR1 SGHRS and CDR2 YFSETQ. The V and J ends lost 4 bases and 8 bases, in that order; junction bases with no gene match: 6. CDR3 amino acids: CASSPTGKEPQHF. CDR3 sequence (DNA): TGCGCCAGCAGCCCGACAGGGAAGGAGCCCCAGCATTTT.

The chain links TRBV7-8 to TRBJ2-5; 10 nucleotides align to TRBD1. Looked up from germline, CDR1 is SGHVS and CDR2 is FQNEAQ. The CDR3 contains 16 residues. V lost 3 bases to trimming and J lost 1 base; unmatched junction nucleotides: 5. The CDR3 DNA sequence: TGTGCCAGCAGCTTTAACCGGGACAGGGGCCAAGAGACCCAGTACTTC. Translating it yields CASSFNRDRGQETQYF.

The gene calls are TRBV28 and TRBJ1-2, with D perhaps matching TRBD1 (5 bases). The ends were cut back, 4 bases at V and 4 bases at J, with 13 bases in the middle. The CDR3 contains 14 residues. The germline CDR1 and CDR2 sequences are MDHEN and SYDVKM. The CDR3 loop reads CASSSRAGGYGYTF. For the CDR3, the DNA is TGTGCCAGCAGTTCCCGGGCGGGGGGCTATGGCTACACCTTC.

The V and J genes are TRBV6-6 and TRBJ1-1, with 8 bases identical to TRBD1. The CDR3 consists of 14 residues. Germline V gene data show CDR1 as MNHNY and CDR2 as SVGAGI (reference sequence). The ends lost 2 bases at V and 5 bases at J; junction bases unmatched: 4. CDR3 in amino acids: CASSYRTGKTEAFF. The DNA of the CDR3 is TGTGCCAGCAGTTACAGGACAGGGAAGACTGAAGCTTTCTTT.

The chain's CDR3 is CASSMGAPDFYGYTF. In nucleotides, the CDR3 is TGTGCCAGTAGTATGGGGGCGCCGGATTTCTATGGCTACACCTTC. The V gene is TRBV19, the J gene TRBJ1-2, with D tentatively TRBD1 (6 bases). Trimming removed 3 bases from V and 4 bases from J, with 15 bases in between. Germline CDR1 and CDR2: LNHDA and SQIVND (reference sequence). There are 15 residues in the CDR3.

This chain links TRBV5-4 with TRBJ2-7; D is possibly TRBD1 (7 bases). V lost 4 bases and J 3 bases, leaving 17 bases between the germline ends. Germline CDR1 is SGHNT and CDR2 is YYREEE (reference sequence). This CDR3 spans 15 amino acids. The CDR3 loop reads CASSAGQRGDYEQYF. The DNA for the CDR3 is TGTGCCAGCAGCGCGGGACAGCGTGGGGACTACGAGCAGTACTTC.

The chain combines TRBV15 with TRBJ2-7; possibly TRBD1 for D (5 bases). Deletions cut 0 bases from V and 2 bases from J, with 11 bases between. The V gene's germline CDR1 is LNHNV and CDR2 YYDKDF (reference sequence). This CDR3 region has 15 residues. In nucleotides, the CDR3 is TGTGCCACCAGCAGAGATCTCAGGGCGACCTACGAGCAGTACTTC. Protein: CATSRDLRATYEQYF.